Below are 29 T cell receptor beta chains sequenced from a single sample in a study of Tregs in tolerant kidney transplant recipients. These TCRs are of unknown antigen specificity. FACS sorting followed a 6-day coculture of CFSE-labeled recipient PBMCs with irradiated graft donor PBMCs. Some clones are missing from TCRdb's copy, which holds only in-frame ones; the method was immunoSEQ multiplex PCR. Of approximately 9,100 clones listed, roughly a third are singletons. Sequencing was performed on CD8+ T cells from blood cultured with allogeneic cells, taken before the transplant. Receptors were obtained from a human patient who received a combined kidney and bone marrow transplant.

V usage is TRBV6-1 and J usage is TRBJ1-2; D is uncertain. The CDR3 sequence is 13 residues long. Germline V gene lookup returns CDR1 MNHNS and CDR2 SASEGT. V lost 5 bases to trimming and J lost 4 bases, with 11 bases between them. CDR3 sequence (DNA): TGTGCCAGCAGTTCGTACAATTTCTATGGCTACACCTTC. Translation: CASSSYNFYGYTF.

This chain joins TRBV4-1 and TRBJ2-1; no clear D gene. Trimming took 2 bases from V and 9 from J, leaving 8 bases between them. This CDR3 is 12 amino acids long. Germline V CDR1 and CDR2: MGHRA, YSYEKL. The CDR3: CASSQNIGEQFF. For the CDR3, the DNA is TGCGCCAGCAGCCAAAATATCGGTGAGCAGTTCTTC.

This clone was counted a few times. This chain joins TRBV4-3 and TRBJ2-7, with 8 bases lining up with TRBD1. Germline CDR1 LGHNA, CDR2 YSLEER. This CDR3 is built from 16 residues. V lost 1 base and J lost 7; bases outside the gene matches: 12. CDR3 sequence reads: CASSQGFRPGGYEQYF. CDR3 nucleotide sequence: TGCGCCAGCAGCCAAGGCTTTCGGCCAGGGGGCTATGAGCAGTACTTC.

Relative to its sample, this clone is medium-sized. The junction and the germline gene differ at one end; a read error may be behind it. This chain uses TRBV7-2 with TRBJ2-7; possible D gene TRBD2, 6 bases. The CDR3 has 14 amino acids. The germline gives CDR1 SGHTA, CDR2 FQGNSA. CDR3: CASTLGTAAYEQYF. The CDR3 DNA is TGTGCCAGCACCTTAGGGACTGCCGCCTACGAGCAGTACTTC. Supplemented by reference TRBV7-2 and TRBJ2-7, the full variable domain reads GAGVSQSPSNKVTEKGKDVELRCDPISGHTALYWYRQSLGQGLEFLIYFQGNSAPDKSGLPSDRFSAERTGGSVSTLTIQRTQQEDSAVYLCASTLGTAAYEQYFGPGTRLTVT.

This clone has more than one count but fewer than ten. The rearrangement joins TRBV7-9 to TRBJ2-1; D perhaps matches TRBD1 (6 bases). There are 16 residues in the CDR3. The germline V and J ends were trimmed by 1 base and 5 bases, with 15 bases remaining between them. CDR1 is SEHNR, CDR2 FQNEAQ, per germline (reference sequence). The CDR3 region is CASSLEEDSVDNEQFF. The CDR3 nucleotides are TGTGCCAGCAGCTTAGAAGAGGACAGCGTGGACAATGAGCAGTTCTTC.

This clone is termed medium-sized. The CDR3 DNA follows: TGCGCCAGCAGCCACCTAGGGGGGGGAGATGGCTACACCTTC. This translates into CASSHLGGGDGYTF. J is TRBJ1-2 and V is TRBV4-1, with a tentative D call TRBD1 (6 bases). This CDR3 spans 14 amino acids. Trimming removed 3 bases from V and 6 bases from J, with 14 bases in between. Germline values: CDR1 MGHRA, CDR2 YSYEKL.

The chain couples TRBV19 to TRBJ2-7; a possible D gene is TRBD1 (5 bases). The CDR3 spans 14 residues. Germline-derived CDR1 and CDR2 are LNHDA and SQIVND (reference sequence). Trimming removed 3 bases at V and 2 bases at J, with 11 bases between. The CDR3 here is CASSMLTAPYEQYF. Here the CDR3 DNA reads TGTGCCAGTAGTATGTTGACAGCTCCCTACGAGCAGTACTTC.

This clone was detected only once. The chain carries TRBV15 and TRBJ2-3; D may be TRBD2 (7 bases). The CDR3 totals 17 residues. Trimming took off 2 bases at V and 2 bases at J, with 17 bases between the two ends. CDR1 and CDR2 from the germline V gene are LNHNV and YYDKDF (reference sequence). CDR3 residues: CATSRPRDGGPTDTQYF. The DNA for the CDR3 is TGTGCCACCAGCAGACCCCGGGACGGGGGGCCCACAGATACGCAGTATTTT.

This clone appeared a few times. The gene calls are TRBV27 and TRBJ1-2; D perhaps matches TRBD1 (5 bases). The germline CDR1 and CDR2 sequences are MNHEY and SMNVEV (reference sequence). The germline V and J ends were trimmed by 1 base and 3 bases, with 9 bases remaining between them. The CDR3 is 14 residues long. The CDR3 DNA sequence: TGTGCCAGCAGTTTATTAGGGGCTGACTATGGCTACACCTTC. Translation: CASSLLGADYGYTF.

This chain links TRBV6-1 with TRBJ2-2; 11 bases are a match to TRBD2. In germline, CDR1 is MNHNS, CDR2 SASEGT. Trimming cost V 3 bases and J 3 bases; bases outside gene matches: 3. The CDR3 runs to 16 residues. In DNA form, the CDR3 reads TGTGCCAGCAGTGAGACTAGCGGGATATACACCGGGGAGCTGTTTTTT. Its translation: CASSETSGIYTGELFF.

About this clone: This sequence may be a read error, since a much larger clone differs from it by one base. The chain joins TRBV4-2 to TRBJ1-5; possibly TRBD1 for D (6 bases). The CDR3 has 15 amino acids. Germline CDR1 and CDR2: LGHNA and YNFKEQ. Between the trimmed V and J ends, which lost 1 base and 5 bases, there was a span of 12 bases. The CDR3 is CASSQVDRTHQPQHF. The DNA of the CDR3 is TGTGCCAGCAGCCAAGTAGACAGGACTCATCAGCCCCAGCATTTT.

By proportion, this clone is medium-sized. The gene calls are TRBV28 and TRBJ2-7, with 9 bases that match TRBD2. Germline V CDR1 and CDR2: MDHEN, SYDVKM. This CDR3 has 15 residues. Unmatched junction bases numbered 12, after V lost 10 bases and J lost 2 bases. CDR3 amino acids: CATAPLAGPPYEQYF. The CDR3 region has the DNA TGTGCCACCGCTCCACTAGCGGGCCCCCCCTACGAGCAGTACTTC.

This clone was seen only once. This rearrangement joins TRBV6-4 to TRBJ2-7; TRBD2 is a possible D gene (6 bases). Trimming took off 0 bases at V and 4 bases at J, with 10 bases between the two ends. The CDR3 has 14 residues. Looked up from germline, CDR1 is MRHNA and CDR2 is SNTAGT. CDR3 bases: TGTGCCAGCAGTGACTCCCGGGGGTTATACGAGCAGTACTTC. Translating it yields CASSDSRGLYEQYF.

The chain links TRBV6-1 to TRBJ2-5; 8 bases fit TRBD2. The last part of the DNA fits TRBJ2-7 better; the J call may be wrong. This CDR3 is 15 amino acids long. Germline values: CDR1 MNHNS, CDR2 SASEGT. CDR3 nucleotides: TGTGCCAGCAGTGCTGGCCTTAGCGGGACCTACGAGCAGTACTTC. Amino acid sequence: CASSAGLSGTYEQYF.

J is TRBJ2-1 and V is TRBV9, with a possible D match to TRBD1 (7 bases). The V and J ends lost 2 bases and 4 bases respectively, with 10 bases between them. The germline CDR1 and CDR2 sequences are SGDLS and YYNGEE. The CDR3 extends over 14 amino acids. The CDR3: CASSVPGGYNEQFF. The CDR3, as DNA: TGTGCCAGCAGCGTGCCAGGGGGGTACAATGAGCAGTTCTTC.

The genes are TRBV11-3 and TRBJ2-2, with 9 bases aligning to TRBD1. Germline assignment: CDR1 SGHNT and CDR2 YENEEA. Trimming cost V 5 bases and J 7 bases; bases outside gene matches: 8. CDR3 length equals 15 residues. In DNA form, the CDR3 reads TGTGCCAGCAGCCCGACAGGGGGTAGGGGCGGGGAGCTGTTTTTT. Encoded protein: CASSPTGGRGGELFF.

The chain joins TRBV7-9 to TRBJ2-3, with D possibly being TRBD2 (5 bases). The ends were cut back, 0 bases at V and 1 base at J, with 11 bases in the middle. The CDR3 totals 16 residues. The V gene's germline CDR1 is SEHNR and CDR2 FQNEAQ (reference sequence). CDR3: CASSLAPLGGTDTQYF. CDR3 coding DNA: TGTGCCAGCAGCTTAGCCCCATTGGGAGGCACAGATACGCAGTATTTT.

The rearrangement joins TRBV7-2 to TRBJ1-4, with 7 bases that match TRBD1. After removal of 8 bases from V and 7 bases from J, the junction contained 10 bases not matched to a gene. CDR3 length equals 14 residues. CDR1 and CDR2 (germline): SGHTA, FQGNSA. CDR3 loop: CASSRTGYFEKLFF. CDR3 nucleotide sequence: TGTGCCAGCTCACGGACAGGATATTTTGAAAAACTGTTTTTT.

The chain combines TRBV13 with TRBJ1-1; 9 bases match TRBD1. This CDR3 spans 16 amino acids. Germline CDR1 PRHDT, CDR2 FYEKMQ (reference sequence). V dropped 0 bases and J dropped 10; count of bases not matched to a gene: 12. Written as DNA, the CDR3 is TGTGCCAGCAGCTTAGGCTCGGGACAGGGAAGGAGGGGAGCTTTCTTT. It specifies CASSLGSGQGRRGAFF.

As for this clone: Germline and junction disagree at one end, which may indicate a read error. The gene calls are TRBV27 and TRBJ1-2, with D maybe TRBD1 (6 bases). Germline loops: CDR1 MNHEY, CDR2 SMNVEV (reference sequence). This CDR3 contains 13 residues. In DNA form, the CDR3 reads TGTGCCGGCAGTACACAGGGTGGCTATGGCTACACCTTC. Encoded protein: CAGSTQGGYGYTF.

The chain uses TRBV7-2 and TRBJ2-3; 7 nucleotides match TRBD2. From germline, CDR1 is SGHTA and CDR2 FQGNSA. Trimming cost V 2 bases and J 3 bases; bases outside gene matches: 17. The CDR3 loop spans 19 amino acids. The CDR3 nucleotides read TGTGCCAGCAGCTTACCAAGGGAACCGGCGGGAGTGGGGACAGATACGCAGTATTTT. The encoded protein is CASSLPREPAGVGTDTQYF.

This clone was seen a handful of times. Other nucleotide sequences in the sample specify the same CDR3. This chain connects TRBV7-8 to TRBJ1-6; possibly TRBD1 for D (5 bases). The germline gives CDR1 SGHVS, CDR2 FQNEAQ. This CDR3 is built from 17 residues. Trimming pared 5 bases from V and 4 bases from J, leaving 18 bases between. For the CDR3, the DNA is TGTGCCAGCAGCCAATACTTAGGCAGGACATATAATTCACCCCTCCACTTT. This codes for CASSQYLGRTYNSPLHF.

This sequence joins TRBV7-3 and TRBJ2-6; no reliable D call. The V gene lost 2 bases and the J gene lost 0 bases, with 11 bases spanning the gap. The CDR3 contains 17 residues. Germline assignment: CDR1 SGHTA and CDR2 FQGTGA. CDR3 loop: CASSLGPYSSGANVLTF. CDR3 nucleotides: TGTGCCAGCAGCTTAGGTCCATACAGCTCTGGGGCCAACGTCCTGACTTTC. Using reference TRBV7-3 and TRBJ2-6 for the parts outside the CDR3, the full variable domain is GAGVSQTPSNKVTEKGKYVELRCDPISGHTALYWYRQSLGQGPEFLIYFQGTGAADDSGLPNDRFFAVRPEGSVSTLKIQRTERGDSAVYLCASSLGPYSSGANVLTFGAGSRLTVL.

The rearrangement links TRBV7-5 to TRBJ2-7; TRBD2 is taken as the D call from the table, unchecked against the DNA. TRBV7-5 counts as a pseudogene. The CDR3 runs to 17 residues. The CDR3 region has the DNA TGTGCCAGCAGCTTAGCCCCCGGACTAGCGGTCTACTACGAGCAGTACTTC. Its translation is CASSLAPGLAVYYEQYF.

The sample holds a few counts of this clone. The chain uses TRBV27 and TRBJ2-1, with 10 bases matching TRBD1. Germline loops: CDR1 MNHEY, CDR2 SMNVEV (reference sequence). CDR3 length: 15 amino acids. The V gene end was trimmed by 8 bases and the J gene end by 4 bases; junction bases not matched to a gene: 8. The CDR3 DNA is TGTGCCAGCTACACCGGGACAGGGGTTTACAATGAGCAGTTCTTC. Its protein product is CASYTGTGVYNEQFF.

To note about this clone: A much larger clone sits a single nucleotide away, making a read error possible. The rearrangement joins TRBV4-2 to TRBJ2-7; weak D call: TRBD1 (6 bases). This CDR3 contains 16 residues. V shed 0 bases and J shed 2 bases, with 14 bases lying between them. CDR1 is LGHNA, CDR2 YNFKEQ, per germline. CDR3 coding DNA: TGTGCCAGCAGCCAAGAACCCCTGACAGGAGCCTACGAGCAGTACTTC. Translation: CASSQEPLTGAYEQYF.

This clone has only a few counts. The V and J genes are TRBV27 and TRBJ2-7; a possible D gene is TRBD1 (6 bases). The germline CDR1 and CDR2 sequences are MNHEY and SMNVEV (reference sequence). The CDR3 extends over 13 amino acids. The V and J ends lost 6 bases and 2 bases respectively, with 11 bases between them. The CDR3 sequence is CASSWTATYEQYF. DNA for the CDR3: TGTGCCAGCAGCTGGACAGCGACCTACGAGCAGTACTTC.

V is TRBV7-3 and J is TRBJ2-7, with 7 bases matching TRBD1. Looked up from germline, CDR1 is SGHTA and CDR2 is FQGTGA. The CDR3 sequence is 14 residues long. Trimming removed 5 bases from V and 1 base from J; junction bases left unmatched: 5. The CDR3 spells CASSQGDGSYEQYF. As DNA, the CDR3 is TGTGCCAGCAGCCAGGGGGACGGGTCCTACGAGCAGTACTTC.

CDR3 nucleotides: TGCAGCGTTGAAAGCGTACCGGTAACAGATACGCAGTATTTT. Translated, it gives CSVESVPVTDTQYF. The rearrangement joins TRBV29-1 to TRBJ2-3; D remains ambiguous. The V end was cut by 2 bases, the J end by 3 bases, with 12 bases between. The CDR3 totals 14 residues. Germline CDR1 is SQVTM and CDR2 is ANQGSEA.